Listed below are T cell receptor beta chains from one sample, sequenced in a study of blood T cell repertoires in COVID-19. The data were produced by immunoSEQ multiplex PCR, yet TCRdb's version contains in-frame clones alone and is incomplete. The sample comprises about 130,000 clones, more than 75% of which are singletons, and around 9.9% rests with the top ten. Source material: peripheral blood. The receptors shown here come from a man in his 60s who had recovered from COVID-19. CDR3s include the opening cysteine and the closing phenylalanine or tryptophan. The order of the fields is clone size, V gene, D gene, J gene, CDR3 DNA, CDR3 protein. D genes are given only for firm matches. A row's size may be missing; if present it is once, few, many or a size class.

>-|TRBV19|-|TRBJ2-2
TGTGCCAGTAGTATAGGGGGGGTGAACACCGGGGAGCTGTTTTTT
CASSIGGVNTGELFF
>-|TRBV3-1/TRBV3-2|-|TRBJ1-6
TGTGCCAGCAGCCAAGCATATTCACCCCTCCACTTT
CASSQAYSPLHF
>-|TRBV3-1/TRBV3-2|-|TRBJ1-5
TGTGCCAGCAGCCGGGGAGGGCAGGGACGACAGCCCCAGCATTTT
CASSRGGQGRQPQHF
>-|TRBV19|TRBD2|TRBJ2-4
TGTGCCAGTCGCGTAGCGGGAGCCAAAAACATTCAGTACTTC
CASRVAGAKNIQYF
>-|TRBV14|-|TRBJ2-3
TGTGCCAGCAGCCAAGAGCGGGGAAGGCGTACGTATTTT
CASSQERGRRTYF
>-|TRBV20-1|TRBD1|TRBJ2-7
TGCAGTGCTAGTAAGGGACAGGGGGCCTACGAGCAGTACTTC
CSASKGQGAYEQYF
>-|TRBV18|TRBD1|TRBJ1-1
TGTGCCAGCTCCCGAGGACAGGGGATAAACACTGAAGCTTTCTTT
CASSRGQGINTEAFF
>once|TRBV28|-|TRBJ1-4
TGTGCCAGCAGTTCCCCACCGGGTAATGAAAAACTGTTTTTT
CASSSPPGNEKLFF
>once|TRBV18|TRBD1|TRBJ1-2
TGTGCCAGCTCACCTTCGACAGGGGGCGACTATGGCTACACCTTC
CASSPSTGGDYGYTF
>-|TRBV10-3|-|TRBJ1-4
TGTGCCATCAGTGCGGGATCAGGGGTAGCTAATGAAAAACTGTTTTTT
CAISAGSGVANEKLFF
>-|TRBV5-6|-|TRBJ2-6
TGTGCCAGCAGCTTTGGACTGACCGGGGCCAACGTCCTGACTTTC
CASSFGLTGANVLTF
>-|TRBV6-2/TRBV6-3|-|TRBJ1-5
TGTGCCAGCAGTCCAACAGGGAATCAGCCCCAGCATTTT
CASSPTGNQPQHF
>-|TRBV29-1|TRBD1|TRBJ2-3
TGCAGCGTTGAATCGGGACAGGGTCGAGATACGCAGTATTTT
CSVESGQGRDTQYF
>-|TRBV6-1|-|TRBJ2-7
TGTGCCAGCAGTGAAGCCGACAGGACTCCGCAGTACTTC
CASSEADRTPQYF
>-|TRBV5-1|TRBD1|TRBJ1-4
TGCGCCAGCAGCTTGGATAGGCAGGGGGCGAGCGAAAAACTGTTTTTT
CASSLDRQGASEKLFF
>-|TRBV3-1/TRBV3-2|TRBD1|TRBJ1-5
TGTGCCAGCAGCCAAAACAGGGGTGGCAATCAGCCCCAGCATTTT
CASSQNRGGNQPQHF
>-|TRBV29-1|TRBD1|TRBJ1-1
TGCAGCGGCGGACCGGGACAGGGGAGGACTGAAGCTTTCTTT
CSGGPGQGRTEAFF
>-|TRBV18|TRBD2|TRBJ2-3
TGTGCCAGCTCACCACAGAGGGAGGGGCTCGCAGATACGCAGTATTTT
CASSPQREGLADTQYF
>-|TRBV5-1|-|TRBJ2-2
TGCGCCAGCAGCTTGCCTAGGGGGGAGCTGTTTTTT
CASSLPRGELFF
>-|TRBV5-1|-|TRBJ1-5
TGCGCCAGCAGCTTGGTCGGATCTCCGGGACAGCCCCAGCATTTT
CASSLVGSPGQPQHF
>-|TRBV4-3|TRBD2|TRBJ2-3
TGCGCCAGCAGCCCGCAACTAGCGGTCTCTAGCACAGATACGCAGTATTTT
CASSPQLAVSSTDTQYF
>-|TRBV5-1|TRBD1|TRBJ1-4
TGCGCCAGCAGCTTGGCCACAGGGGAAAACGAAAAACTGTTTTTT
CASSLATGENEKLFF
>-|TRBV14|-|TRBJ2-4
TGTGCCAGCAGCCAAGCGGGTACAGGGCGGGACATTCAGTACTTC
CASSQAGTGRDIQYF
>-|TRBV20-1|-|TRBJ2-3
TGCAGTGCTATAGCCCTGGATACGCAGTATTTT
CSAIALDTQYF
>-|TRBV4-3|-|TRBJ1-4
TGCGCCAGCAGCCAAGGCGACAGTACTAATGAAAAACTGTTTTTT
CASSQGDSTNEKLFF
>-|TRBV7-8|TRBD1|TRBJ1-1
TGTGCCAGCAGCCGGCCTTCGGGACAGGGATCAACTGAAGCTTTCTTT
CASSRPSGQGSTEAFF